This T cell receptor beta chain was profiled in a study of blood T cell repertoires in COVID-19. The wider study: Two negative PCRs, clearance, or symptom resolution were required of recovered Cohort 3 donors. T cells, B-cell-depleted T cells, or PBMCs supplied cDNA or gDNA.

Clones were sequenced by immunoSEQ multiplex PCR, and TCRdb holds only the in-frame ones, with some missing. The table has approximately 150,000 clones, 65% to 80% seen once. Participant ages covered about 18 to 95 years across 24 US areas. Germline V gives CDR1 MDHEN, CDR2 SYDVKM. The CDR3 is made up of 12 amino acids. Trimming removed 6 bases from V and 7 bases from J, with 10 bases in between. The TCR originated in a woman aged 70-85 years in a cohort exposed to, infected with or recovered from COVID-19 (not recorded which). The chain is built from TRBV28 and TRBJ1-5; D is undetermined. The sample consisted of PBMCs or T cells enriched from blood (not recorded which). CDR3 region: CASSQEGQPQHF. CDR3 nucleotides: TGTGCCAGCAGCCAGGAGGGCCAGCCCCAGCATTTT.